This T cell receptor beta chain was sequenced during a study of blood T cell repertoires in COVID-19. Study context: COVID-19 samples from acute and convalescent phases originated in the United States, Italy and Spain. From T cells, B-cell-depleted T cells, or PBMCs came the material, which was cDNA or gDNA.

The J segment lost 3 bases and the V segment lost 3 bases, leaving 7 bases of the junction unmatched. The CDR3 consists of 18 residues. Germline V gene sequence: CDR1 SGHAT, CDR2 FQNNGV. As processed by the authors: Estimates of nucleated cell counts were drawn from the amplification of reference gene primers. Produced via immunoSEQ multiplex PCR; TCRdb's table is partial and in-frame only. V and J calls and clone size come straight from that table; D and trimming were deduced from the DNA. The sample lists about 180,000 clones, 80% to 90% occurring once. The J gene is TRBJ2-3, the V gene TRBV11-2; TRBD2 matches 15 bases. Sequences were obtained from peripheral blood. The sequence was obtained from a young man who had recovered from COVID-19. The CDR3 here is CASSFHGTSGRSTDTQYF. The CDR3 DNA is TGTGCCAGCAGCTTCCACGGGACTAGCGGGAGGTCGACAGATACGCAGTATTTT.